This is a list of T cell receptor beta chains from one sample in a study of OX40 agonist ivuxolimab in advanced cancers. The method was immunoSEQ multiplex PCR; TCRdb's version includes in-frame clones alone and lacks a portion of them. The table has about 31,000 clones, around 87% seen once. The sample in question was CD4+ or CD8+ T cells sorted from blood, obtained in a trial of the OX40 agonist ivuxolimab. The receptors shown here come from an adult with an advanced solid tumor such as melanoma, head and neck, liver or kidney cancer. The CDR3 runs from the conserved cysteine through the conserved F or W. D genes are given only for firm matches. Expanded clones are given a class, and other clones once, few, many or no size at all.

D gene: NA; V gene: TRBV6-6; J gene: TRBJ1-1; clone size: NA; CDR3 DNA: TGTGCCAGCAGTTACTCTCCACGCGGGCGGGGGGGTGAAGCTTTCTTT; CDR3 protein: CASSYSPRGRGGEAFF
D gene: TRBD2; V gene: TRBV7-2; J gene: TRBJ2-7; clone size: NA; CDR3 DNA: TGTGCCAGCAGCTTAAGGCGGGAGGGCTACGAGCAGTACTTC; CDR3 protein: CASSLRREGYEQYF
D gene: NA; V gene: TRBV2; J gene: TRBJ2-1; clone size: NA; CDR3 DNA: TGTGCCAGCAGTGAAGCGGGTAGCGGCCTCTACAATGAGCAGTTCTTC; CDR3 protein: CASSEAGSGLYNEQFF
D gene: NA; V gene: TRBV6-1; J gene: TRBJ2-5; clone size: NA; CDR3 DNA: TGTGCCAGCAGTGAACCCCCCAAAGCATTTCCAAGGGAGACCCAGTACTTC; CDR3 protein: CASSEPPKAFPRETQYF
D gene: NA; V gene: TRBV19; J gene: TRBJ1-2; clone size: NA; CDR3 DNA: TGTGCCAGTAGCTTGCGAGGGATGCGCTACACCTTC; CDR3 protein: CASSLRGMRYTF
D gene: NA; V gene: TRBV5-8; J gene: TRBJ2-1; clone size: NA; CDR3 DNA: TGTGCCAGCAGCTTGGAGGGTAATGAGCAGTTCTTC; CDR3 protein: CASSLEGNEQFF
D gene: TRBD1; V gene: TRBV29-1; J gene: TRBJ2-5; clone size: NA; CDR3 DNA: TGCAGCGTTGAAATAACAGGGGGCTTTGAGACCCAGTACTTC; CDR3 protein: CSVEITGGFETQYF
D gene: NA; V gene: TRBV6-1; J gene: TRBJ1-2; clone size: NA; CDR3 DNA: TGTGCCAGCAGTGATGTGCCCTTGACCTATGGCTACACCTTC; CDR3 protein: CASSDVPLTYGYTF
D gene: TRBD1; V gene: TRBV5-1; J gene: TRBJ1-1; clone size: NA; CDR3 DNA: TGCGCCAGCAGCATCCAAACAGGGGGAGGCACTGAAGCTTTCTTT; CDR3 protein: CASSIQTGGGTEAFF
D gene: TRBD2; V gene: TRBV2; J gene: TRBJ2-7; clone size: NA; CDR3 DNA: TGTGCCAGCAGTGAAAACCTAGCGGCATACTACGAGCAGTACTTC; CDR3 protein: CASSENLAAYYEQYF
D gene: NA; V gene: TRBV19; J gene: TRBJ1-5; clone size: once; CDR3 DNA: TGTGCCAGTAGTATAGATGAGACGAGTCAGCCCCAGCATTTT; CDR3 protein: CASSIDETSQPQHF